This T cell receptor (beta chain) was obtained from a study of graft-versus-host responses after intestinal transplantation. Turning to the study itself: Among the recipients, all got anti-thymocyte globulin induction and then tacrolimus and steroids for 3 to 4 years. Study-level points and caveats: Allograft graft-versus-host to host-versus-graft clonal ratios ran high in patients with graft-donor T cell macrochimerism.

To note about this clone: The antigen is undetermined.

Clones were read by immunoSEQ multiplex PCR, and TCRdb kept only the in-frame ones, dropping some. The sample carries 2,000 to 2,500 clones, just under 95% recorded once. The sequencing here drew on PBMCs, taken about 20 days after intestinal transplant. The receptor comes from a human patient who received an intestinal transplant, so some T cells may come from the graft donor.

The CDR3: CASSQYLAGGRGEQYF. The CDR3 DNA reads TGCGCCAGCAGCCAGTACCTAGCGGGGGGTCGAGGCGAGCAGTACTTC. The chain has TRBV4-1 and TRBJ2-7, with 11 nucleotides matching TRBD2. V was pared by 3 bases and J by 6 bases, with 10 bases of the junction left unmatched. CDR3 length equals 16 residues. In germline, CDR1 is MGHRA, CDR2 YSYEKL.